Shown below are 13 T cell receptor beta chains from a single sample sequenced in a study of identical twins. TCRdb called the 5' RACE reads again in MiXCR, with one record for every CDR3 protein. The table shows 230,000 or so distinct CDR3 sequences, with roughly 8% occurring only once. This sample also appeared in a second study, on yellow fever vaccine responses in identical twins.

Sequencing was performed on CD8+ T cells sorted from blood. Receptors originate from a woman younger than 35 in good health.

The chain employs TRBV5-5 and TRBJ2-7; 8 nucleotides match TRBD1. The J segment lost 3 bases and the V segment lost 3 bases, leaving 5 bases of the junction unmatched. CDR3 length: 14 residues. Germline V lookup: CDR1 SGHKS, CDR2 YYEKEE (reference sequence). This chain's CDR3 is CASSWGQDHYEQYF. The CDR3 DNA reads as TGTGCCAGCAGCTGGGGACAGGACCACTACGAGCAGTACTTC.

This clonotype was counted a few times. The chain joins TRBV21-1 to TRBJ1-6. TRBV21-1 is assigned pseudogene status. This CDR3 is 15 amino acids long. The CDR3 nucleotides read TGTGCCAGCAGCAAAGAGGGAGGGCTTAGTTCACCCCTCCACTTT. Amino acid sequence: CASSKEGGLSSPLHF.

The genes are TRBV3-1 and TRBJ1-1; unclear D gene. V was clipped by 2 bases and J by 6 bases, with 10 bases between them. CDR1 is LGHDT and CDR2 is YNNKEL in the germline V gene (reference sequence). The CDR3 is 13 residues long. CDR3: CASSQSGYPEAFF. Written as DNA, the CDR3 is TGTGCCAGCAGCCAAAGCGGTTATCCTGAAGCTTTCTTT.

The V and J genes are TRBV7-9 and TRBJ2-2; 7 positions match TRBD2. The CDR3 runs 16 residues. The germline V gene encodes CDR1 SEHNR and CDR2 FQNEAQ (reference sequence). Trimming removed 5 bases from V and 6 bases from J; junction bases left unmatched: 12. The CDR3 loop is CASSNTETSGAGELFF. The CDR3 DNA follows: TGTGCCAGCAGCAACACTGAAACCAGCGGGGCCGGGGAGCTGTTTTTT.

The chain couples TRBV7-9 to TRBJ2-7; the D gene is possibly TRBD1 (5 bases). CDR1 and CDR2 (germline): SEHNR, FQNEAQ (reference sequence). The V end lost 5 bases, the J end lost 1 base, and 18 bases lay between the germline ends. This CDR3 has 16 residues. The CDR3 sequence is CASSHPPTANSYEQYF. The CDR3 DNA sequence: TGTGCCAGCAGCCACCCGCCGACAGCTAATTCCTACGAGCAGTACTTC.

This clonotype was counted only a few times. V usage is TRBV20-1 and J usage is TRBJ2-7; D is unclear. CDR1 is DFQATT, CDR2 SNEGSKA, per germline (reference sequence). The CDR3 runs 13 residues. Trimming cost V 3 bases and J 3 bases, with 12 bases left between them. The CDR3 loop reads CSARLVEYYEQYF. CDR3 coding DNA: TGCAGTGCTAGGTTAGTGGAATACTACGAGCAGTACTTC.

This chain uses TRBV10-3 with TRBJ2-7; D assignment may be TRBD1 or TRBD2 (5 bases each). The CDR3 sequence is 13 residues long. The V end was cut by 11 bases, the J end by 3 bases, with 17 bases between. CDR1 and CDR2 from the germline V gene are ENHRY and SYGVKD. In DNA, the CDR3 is TGTGCCTCCGGGGCAGGTGACCACTACGAGCAGTACTTC. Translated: CASGAGDHYEQYF.

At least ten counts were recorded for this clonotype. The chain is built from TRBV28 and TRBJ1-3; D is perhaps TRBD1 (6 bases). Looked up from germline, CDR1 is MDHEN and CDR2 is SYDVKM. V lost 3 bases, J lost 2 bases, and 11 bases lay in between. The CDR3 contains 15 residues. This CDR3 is CASSFPQGTGNTIYF. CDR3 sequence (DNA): TGTGCCAGCAGTTTTCCCCAGGGGACTGGAAACACCATATATTTT. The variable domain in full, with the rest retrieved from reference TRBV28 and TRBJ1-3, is DVKVTQSSRYLVKRTGEKVFLECVQDMDHENMFWYRQDPGLGLRLIYFSYDVKMKEKGDIPEGYSVSREKKERFSLILESASTNQTSMYLCASSFPQGTGNTIYFGEGSWLTVV.

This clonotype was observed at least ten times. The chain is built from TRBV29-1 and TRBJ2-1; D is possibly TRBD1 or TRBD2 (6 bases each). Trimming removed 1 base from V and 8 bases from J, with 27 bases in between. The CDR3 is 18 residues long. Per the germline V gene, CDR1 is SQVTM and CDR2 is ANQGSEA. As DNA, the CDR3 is TGCAGCGTTGAAGCGGTAGGATGGGGGGTCAGGAAGGGGGATGAGCAGTTCTTC. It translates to CSVEAVGWGVRKGDEQFF.

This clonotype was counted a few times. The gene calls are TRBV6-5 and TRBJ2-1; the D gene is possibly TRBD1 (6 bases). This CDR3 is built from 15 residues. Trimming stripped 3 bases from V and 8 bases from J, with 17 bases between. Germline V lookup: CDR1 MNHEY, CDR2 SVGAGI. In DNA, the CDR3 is TGTGCCAGCAGTTATTCAGCCCAACAGGGTGATGAGCAGTTCTTC. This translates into CASSYSAQQGDEQFF.

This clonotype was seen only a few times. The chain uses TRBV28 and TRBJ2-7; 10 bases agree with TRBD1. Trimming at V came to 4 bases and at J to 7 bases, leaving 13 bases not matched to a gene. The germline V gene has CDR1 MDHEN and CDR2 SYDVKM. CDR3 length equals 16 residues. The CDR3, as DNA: TGTGCCAGCAGTTCCGATGGACAGGGGGGAGGAGGGGAGCAGTACTTC. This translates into CASSSDGQGGGGEQYF.

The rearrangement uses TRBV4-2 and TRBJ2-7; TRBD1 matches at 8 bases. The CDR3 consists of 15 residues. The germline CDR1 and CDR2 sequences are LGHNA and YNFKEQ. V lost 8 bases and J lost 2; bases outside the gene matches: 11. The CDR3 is CASHRQGLNTYEQYF. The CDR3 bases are TGTGCCAGCCACCGACAGGGGTTAAATACCTACGAGCAGTACTTC.

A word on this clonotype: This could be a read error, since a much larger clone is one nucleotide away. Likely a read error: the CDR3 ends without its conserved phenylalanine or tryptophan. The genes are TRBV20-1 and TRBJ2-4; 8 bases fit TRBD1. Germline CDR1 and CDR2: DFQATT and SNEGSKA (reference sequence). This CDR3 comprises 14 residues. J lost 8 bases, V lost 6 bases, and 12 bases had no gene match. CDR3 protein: CSATDRVVYHIQYY. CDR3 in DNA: TGCAGTGCAACGGACAGGGTAGTATATCACATTCAGTACTAC.